This TCR beta chain derives from a study of molecular identifiers for immune sequencing clone quantification. Study-wide points: With a barcode shared among identical TCR molecules, highly expanded clone sizes could be underestimated.

Naive CD8 libraries were made from 20,000 to 1,000,000 sorted cells, and they used 10%, 30% or 50% RNA. Germline CDR1 reads DFQATT; CDR2 reads SNEGSKA (reference sequence). The CDR3 has 13 amino acids. Trimming took 5 bases from V and 4 from J, leaving 15 bases between them. Bulk TCR library preparation followed previously described methods with listed TCR primers. Via MiXCR, TCRdb re-called the PCR reads, giving one row per CDR3 protein. Among around 460,000 distinct CDR3 sequences, 25% were seen once, and the ten largest hold roughly 0.79%. On this clonotype: Its antigen is not known.

The chain couples TRBV20-1 to TRBJ2-7, with D tentatively TRBD1 (6 bases). The receptor comes from a human donor in good health. Some libraries in this study had Jurkat cell RNA spiked in. Sample: naive CD8+ T cells from blood, with Jurkat cell RNA spiked in. Sample subset: FACS-sorted CD8+CD4-CCR7+CD45RA+ naive T cells. The CDR3 spells CSAGNTDRYEQYF. The CDR3, as DNA: TGCAGTGCTGGCAACACCGACAGGTACGAGCAGTACTTC.